This T cell receptor beta chain was profiled in a study of T cells after yellow fever vaccination. Study-level information: Among memory cells, EM, EMRA, CM and Tscm subsets were sorted using CD3, CD45RA, CCR7 and CD95. Study-level points and caveats: Although the secondary response was weaker, it peaked faster, at day 5 versus 15. Post-booster samples contained most primary-vaccination clones (about 96% CD4, about 90% CD8).

This clonotype was observed at least ten times. Conversion of TCR transcripts into cDNA relied on 5'RACE template switching, which added a universal primer site and UMIs. TCRdb reanalysed the 5' RACE reads using MiXCR and keeps one entry per CDR3 protein. The data contain 5,500 to 7,000 distinct CDR3 sequences, about 6.5% of them seen just once; the ten biggest clones take up 55% to 75%. V lost 8 bases to trimming and J lost 0 bases, with 14 bases between them. This CDR3 region has 14 residues. Germline CDR1 is SEHNR and CDR2 is FQNEAQ (reference sequence). The source of this sequence is a man between 18 and 35 years old who received the YFV17D yellow fever vaccine. The J gene is TRBJ2-7, the V gene TRBV7-9, with TRBD2 as a possible D gene (7 bases). The sequencing used PBMCs, either bulk or a sorted T-cell subset (CD4+, CD8+, memory, or dextramer-sorted; not recorded which), collected around 15 days after the first yellow fever vaccination. Here the CDR3 reads CASGGAGISYEQYF. The DNA for the CDR3 is TGTGCCAGCGGGGGGGCGGGAATCTCCTACGAGCAGTACTTC. Complete variable domain (other parts from reference TRBV7-9 and TRBJ2-7): DTGVSQNPRHKITKRGQNVTFRCDPISEHNRLYWYRQTLGQGPEFLTYFQNEAQLEKSRLLSDRFSAERPKGSFSTLEIQRTEQGDSAMYLCASGGAGISYEQYFGPGTRLTVT.